This T cell receptor (beta chain) derives from a study of T cell repertoires in cytomegalovirus infection. MiXCR was run by TCRdb on the reads, yielding one entry per CDR3 protein. The table lists around 540,000 distinct CDR3 sequences, 25% to 35% of them singletons. This clonotype has a handful of counts. Its target is not known. The trim removed 5 bases at V and 5 bases at J, leaving 7 bases unmatched. CDR1 is SGHTA and CDR2 is FQGNSA in the germline V gene. CDR3 size: 14 residues. The V call is TRBV7-2, the J call TRBJ1-2; TRBD1 aligns across 8 bases. The sample was cultured PBMCs, taken from culture after CMV antigen stimulation. The receptor was isolated from a human donor in good health (CMV status not recorded). Some clones in this sample may be carry-over from other donors' samples. The CDR3 nucleotides read TGTGCCAGCAGCCCGGGGACAGGAATGTATGGCTACACCTTC. This translates into CASSPGTGMYGYTF.